This T cell receptor (beta chain) was found in a study of radiotherapy plus CTLA-4 blockade in lung cancer. The CDR3 consists of 16 residues. V was clipped by 7 bases and J by 3 bases; unmatched bases: 11. Germline CDR1 is MDHEN and CDR2 is SYDVKM. Measured with immunoSEQ multiplex PCR; TCRdb has only the in-frame clones, and not every one. Among 25,000 to 35,000 clones listed, 75% to 85% were seen once. Focal radiation plus CTLA-4 blockade with ipilimumab was given to patients with chemo-refractory metastatic non-small-cell lung cancer. This material consisted of peripheral blood, taken from a patient treated with radiotherapy plus ipilimumab. V usage is TRBV28 and J usage is TRBJ2-7, with TRBD2 matching over 11 bases. The sequence was obtained from a human donor with non-small cell lung cancer that progressed on radiotherapy plus ipilimumab. Written as DNA, the CDR3 is TGTGCCAGCACTTCCCCAGGACTAGCGGGCCGCTACGAGCAGTACTTC. Protein: CASTSPGLAGRYEQYF.